This TCR beta chain is from a study of cytomegalovirus exposure and HLA in healthy donors. Study in general: Among several hundred genotyped donors, more than 65% fell in the Caucasian-associated ancestry cluster. General observations from the study: A later analysis reportedly identified an Asian-associated ancestry cluster as carrying fewer N-insertions than the roughly 670-donor mean.

With 60 Vbeta and 13 Jbeta primers, the PCR was carried out. Here immunoSEQ multiplex PCR was the method, and the copy in TCRdb shows in-frame clones only, minus some. The table lists 180,000 or so clones, roughly 84% of them singletons. V was clipped by 1 base and J by 0 bases, with 12 bases between them. Germline V gives CDR1 SGHRS, CDR2 YFSETQ. This CDR3 has 16 residues. Comments on this clone: Its antigen is still unknown.

The source of this sequence is a male donor in good health and CMV-seronegative. Sample: PBMCs. The chain recombines TRBV5-1 with TRBJ2-3, with D tentatively TRBD2 (5 bases). The CDR3 DNA follows: TGCGCCAGCAGCTTGCCTAGCACAGCCAGCACAGATACGCAGTATTTT. Translation: CASSLPSTASTDTQYF.